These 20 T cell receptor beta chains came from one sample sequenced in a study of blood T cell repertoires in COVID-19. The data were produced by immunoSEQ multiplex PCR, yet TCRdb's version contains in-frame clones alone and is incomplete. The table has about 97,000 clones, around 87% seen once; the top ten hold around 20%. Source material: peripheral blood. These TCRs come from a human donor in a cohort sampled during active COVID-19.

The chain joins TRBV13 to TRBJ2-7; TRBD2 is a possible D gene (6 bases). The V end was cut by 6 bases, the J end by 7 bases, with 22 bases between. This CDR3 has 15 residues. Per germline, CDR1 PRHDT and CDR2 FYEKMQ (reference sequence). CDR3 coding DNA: TGTGCCAGCAGTCGTCGGGAGACCCCAGTAGGGGAGCAGTACTTC. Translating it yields CASSRRETPVGEQYF.

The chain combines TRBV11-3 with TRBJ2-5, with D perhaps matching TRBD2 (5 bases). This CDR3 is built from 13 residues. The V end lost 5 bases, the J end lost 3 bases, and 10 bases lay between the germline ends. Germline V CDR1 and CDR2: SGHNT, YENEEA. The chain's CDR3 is CASSGQEEETQYF. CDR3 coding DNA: TGTGCCAGCAGCGGTCAGGAGGAAGAGACCCAGTACTTC.

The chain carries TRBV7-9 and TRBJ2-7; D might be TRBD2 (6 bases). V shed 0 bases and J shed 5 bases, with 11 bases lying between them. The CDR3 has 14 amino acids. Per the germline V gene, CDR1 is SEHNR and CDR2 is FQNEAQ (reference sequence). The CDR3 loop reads CASSLAGLSNEQYF. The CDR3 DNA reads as TGTGCCAGCAGCTTAGCGGGACTCTCAAACGAGCAGTACTTC.

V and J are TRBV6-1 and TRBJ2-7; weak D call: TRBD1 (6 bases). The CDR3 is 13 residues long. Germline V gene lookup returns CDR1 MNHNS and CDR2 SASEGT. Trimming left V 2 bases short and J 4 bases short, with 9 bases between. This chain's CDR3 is CASSEQGIYEQYF. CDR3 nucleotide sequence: TGTGCCAGCAGTGAACAGGGGATTTACGAGCAGTACTTC.

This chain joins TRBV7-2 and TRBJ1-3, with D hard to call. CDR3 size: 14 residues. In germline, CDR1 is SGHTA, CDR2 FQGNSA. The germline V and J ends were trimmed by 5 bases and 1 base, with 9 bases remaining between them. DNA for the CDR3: TGTGCCAGCAGCCCCCAGATATCTGGAAACACCATATATTTT. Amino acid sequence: CASSPQISGNTIYF.

The CDR3 loop is CASSDRAHEQYF. The CDR3 region has the DNA TGCGCCAGCAGTGACAGGGCACATGAGCAGTACTTC. J is TRBJ2-7 and V is TRBV10-1, with a tentative D call TRBD1 (5 bases). The CDR3 spans 12 residues. Germline CDR1 is WNHNN and CDR2 is SYGVQD (reference sequence). V lost 3 bases, J lost 7 bases, and 10 bases lay in between.

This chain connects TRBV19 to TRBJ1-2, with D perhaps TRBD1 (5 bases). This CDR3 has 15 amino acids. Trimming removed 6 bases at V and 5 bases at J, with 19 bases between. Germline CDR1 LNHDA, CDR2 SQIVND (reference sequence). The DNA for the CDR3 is TGTGCCAGTAGACCGGGGGTTAGTGGAGGATATGGCTACACCTTC. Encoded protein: CASRPGVSGGYGYTF.

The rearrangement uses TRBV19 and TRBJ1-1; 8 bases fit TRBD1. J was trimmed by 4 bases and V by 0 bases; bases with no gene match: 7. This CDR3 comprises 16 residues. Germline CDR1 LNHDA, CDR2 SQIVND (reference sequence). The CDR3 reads CASSIDAGGAGTEAFF. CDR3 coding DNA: TGTGCCAGTAGTATAGACGCAGGGGGCGCCGGCACTGAAGCTTTCTTT.

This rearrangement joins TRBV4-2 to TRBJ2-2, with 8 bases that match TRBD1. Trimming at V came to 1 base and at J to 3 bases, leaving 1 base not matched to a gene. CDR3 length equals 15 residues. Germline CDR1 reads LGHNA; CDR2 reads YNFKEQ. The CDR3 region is CASSQAGGYTGELFF. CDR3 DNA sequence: TGTGCCAGCAGCCAAGCAGGGGGCTACACCGGGGAGCTGTTTTTT.

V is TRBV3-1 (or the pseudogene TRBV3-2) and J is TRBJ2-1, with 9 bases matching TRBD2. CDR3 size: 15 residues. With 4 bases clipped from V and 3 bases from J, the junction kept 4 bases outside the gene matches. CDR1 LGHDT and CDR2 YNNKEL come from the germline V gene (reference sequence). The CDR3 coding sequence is TGTGCCAGCAGCCCTCTAGCGGGAAGCTACAATGAGCAGTTCTTC. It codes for CASSPLAGSYNEQFF.

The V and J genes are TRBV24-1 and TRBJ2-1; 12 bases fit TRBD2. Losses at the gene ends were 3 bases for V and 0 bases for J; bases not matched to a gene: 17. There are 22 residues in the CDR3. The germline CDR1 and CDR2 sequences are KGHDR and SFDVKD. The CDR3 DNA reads TGTGCCACCAGTGATCCATACTCGACTAGCGGGAGCGCTTCGGGCTCCTACAATGAGCAGTTCTTC. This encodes CATSDPYSTSGSASGSYNEQFF.

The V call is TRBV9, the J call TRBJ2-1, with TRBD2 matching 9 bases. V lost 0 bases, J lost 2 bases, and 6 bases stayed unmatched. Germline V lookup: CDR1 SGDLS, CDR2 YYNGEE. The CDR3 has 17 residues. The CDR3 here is CASSVARAGGPYNEQFF. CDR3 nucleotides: TGTGCCAGCAGCGTAGCTAGGGCGGGAGGGCCCTACAATGAGCAGTTCTTC.

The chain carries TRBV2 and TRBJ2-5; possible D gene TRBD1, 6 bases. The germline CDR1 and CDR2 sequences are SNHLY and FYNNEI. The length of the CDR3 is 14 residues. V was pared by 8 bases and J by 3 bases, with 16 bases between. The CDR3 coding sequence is TGTGCCAGCCGAGAATTAAGGGGGAAAGAGACCCAGTACTTC. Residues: CASRELRGKETQYF.

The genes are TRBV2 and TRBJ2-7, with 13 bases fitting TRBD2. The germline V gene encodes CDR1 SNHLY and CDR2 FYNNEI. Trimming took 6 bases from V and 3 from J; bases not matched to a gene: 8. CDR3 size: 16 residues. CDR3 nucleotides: TGTGCCAGCAGCGTGGCCGGGACTAGCGGGATCTACGAGCAGTACTTC. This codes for CASSVAGTSGIYEQYF.

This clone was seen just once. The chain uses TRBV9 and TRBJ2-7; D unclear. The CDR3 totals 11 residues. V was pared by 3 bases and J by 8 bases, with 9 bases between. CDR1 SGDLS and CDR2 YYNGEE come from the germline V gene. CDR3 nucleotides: TGTGCCAGCAGCGACCGGAGCCAGCAGTACTTC. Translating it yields CASSDRSQQYF.

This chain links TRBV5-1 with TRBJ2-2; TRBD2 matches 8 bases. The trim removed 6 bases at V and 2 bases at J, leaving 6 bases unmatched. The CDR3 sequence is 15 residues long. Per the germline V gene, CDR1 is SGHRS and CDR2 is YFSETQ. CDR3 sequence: CASTTSGRNTGELFF. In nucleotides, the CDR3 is TGCGCCAGCACCACAAGCGGGAGAAACACCGGGGAGCTGTTTTTT.

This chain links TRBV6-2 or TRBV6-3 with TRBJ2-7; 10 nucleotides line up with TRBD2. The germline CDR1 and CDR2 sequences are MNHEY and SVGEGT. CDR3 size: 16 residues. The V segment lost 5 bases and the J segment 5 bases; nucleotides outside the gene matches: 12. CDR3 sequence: CASSGGLAGVSNEQYF. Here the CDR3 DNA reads TGTGCCAGCAGTGGTGGGCTAGCGGGAGTCAGTAACGAGCAGTACTTC.

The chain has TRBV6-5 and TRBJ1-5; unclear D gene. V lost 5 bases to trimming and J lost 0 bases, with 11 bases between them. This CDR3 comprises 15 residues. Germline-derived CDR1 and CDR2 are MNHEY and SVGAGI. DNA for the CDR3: TGTGCCAGCAGTATCCAGTCACATAGCAATCAGCCCCAGCATTTT. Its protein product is CASSIQSHSNQPQHF.

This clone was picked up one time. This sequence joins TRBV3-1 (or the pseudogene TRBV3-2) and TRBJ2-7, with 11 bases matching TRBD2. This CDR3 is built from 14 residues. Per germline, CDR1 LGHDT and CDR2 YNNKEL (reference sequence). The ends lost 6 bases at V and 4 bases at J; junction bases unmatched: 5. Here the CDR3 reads CASRTTSGSYEQYF. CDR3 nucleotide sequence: TGTGCCAGCAGAACAACTAGCGGGAGTTACGAGCAGTACTTC.

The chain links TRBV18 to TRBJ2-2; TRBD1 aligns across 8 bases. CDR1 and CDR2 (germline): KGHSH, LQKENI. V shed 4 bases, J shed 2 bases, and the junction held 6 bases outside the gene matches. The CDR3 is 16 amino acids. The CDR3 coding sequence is TGTGCCAGCTCACTTTCCGGGACAGGAAACACCGGGGAGCTGTTTTTT. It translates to CASSLSGTGNTGELFF.